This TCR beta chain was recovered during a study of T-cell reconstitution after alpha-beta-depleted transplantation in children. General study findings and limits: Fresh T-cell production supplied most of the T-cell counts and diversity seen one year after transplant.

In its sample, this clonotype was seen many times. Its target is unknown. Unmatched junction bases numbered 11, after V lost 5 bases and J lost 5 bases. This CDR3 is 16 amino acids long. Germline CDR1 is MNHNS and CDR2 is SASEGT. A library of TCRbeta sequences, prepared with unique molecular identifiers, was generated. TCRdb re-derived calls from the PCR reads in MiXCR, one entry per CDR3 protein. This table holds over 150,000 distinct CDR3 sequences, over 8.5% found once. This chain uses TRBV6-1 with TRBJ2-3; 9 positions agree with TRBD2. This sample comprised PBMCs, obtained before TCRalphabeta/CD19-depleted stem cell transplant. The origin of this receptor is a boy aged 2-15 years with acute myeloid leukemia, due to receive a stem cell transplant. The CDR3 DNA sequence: TGTGCCAGCAGTCAGGGTCCGGGACTAGCAGGAGATACGCAGTATTTT. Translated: CASSQGPGLAGDTQYF.